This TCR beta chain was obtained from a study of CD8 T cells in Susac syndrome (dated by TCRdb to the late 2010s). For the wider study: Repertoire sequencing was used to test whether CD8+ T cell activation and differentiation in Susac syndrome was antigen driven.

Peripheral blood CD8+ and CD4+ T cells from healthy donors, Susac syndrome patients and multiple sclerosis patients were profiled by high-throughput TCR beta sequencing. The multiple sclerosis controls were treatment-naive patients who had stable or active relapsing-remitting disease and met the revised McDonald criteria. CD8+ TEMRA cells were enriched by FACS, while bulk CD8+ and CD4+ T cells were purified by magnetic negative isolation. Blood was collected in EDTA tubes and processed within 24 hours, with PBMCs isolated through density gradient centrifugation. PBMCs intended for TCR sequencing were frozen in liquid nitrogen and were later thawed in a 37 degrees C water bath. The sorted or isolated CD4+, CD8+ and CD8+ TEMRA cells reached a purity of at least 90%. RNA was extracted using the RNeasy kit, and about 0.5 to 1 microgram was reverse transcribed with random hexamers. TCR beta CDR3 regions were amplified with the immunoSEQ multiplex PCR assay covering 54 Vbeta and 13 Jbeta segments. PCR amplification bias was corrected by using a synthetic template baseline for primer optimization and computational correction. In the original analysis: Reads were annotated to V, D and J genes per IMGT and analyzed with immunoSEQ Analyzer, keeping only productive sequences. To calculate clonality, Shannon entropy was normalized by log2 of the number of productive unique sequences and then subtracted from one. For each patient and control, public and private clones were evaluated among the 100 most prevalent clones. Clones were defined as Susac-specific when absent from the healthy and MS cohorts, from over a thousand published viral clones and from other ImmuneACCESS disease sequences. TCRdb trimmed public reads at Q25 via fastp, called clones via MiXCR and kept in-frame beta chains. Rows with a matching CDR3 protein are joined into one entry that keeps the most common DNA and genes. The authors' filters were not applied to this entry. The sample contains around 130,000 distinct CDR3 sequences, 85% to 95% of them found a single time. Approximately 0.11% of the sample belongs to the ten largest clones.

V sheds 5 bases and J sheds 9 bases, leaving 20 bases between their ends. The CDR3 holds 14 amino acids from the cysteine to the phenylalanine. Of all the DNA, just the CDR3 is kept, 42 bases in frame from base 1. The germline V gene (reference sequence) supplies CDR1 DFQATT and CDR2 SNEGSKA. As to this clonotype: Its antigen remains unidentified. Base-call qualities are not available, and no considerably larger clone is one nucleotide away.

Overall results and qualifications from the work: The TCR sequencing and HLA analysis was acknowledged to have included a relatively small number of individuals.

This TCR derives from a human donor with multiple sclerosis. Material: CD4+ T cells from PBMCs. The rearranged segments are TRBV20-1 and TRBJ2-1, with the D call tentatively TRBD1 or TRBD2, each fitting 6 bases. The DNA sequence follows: TGCAGTGCTCCCGACGGGGGCCCAGCCGGTGAGCAGTTCTTC. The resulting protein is CSAPDGGPAGEQFF.